The 17 T cell receptor beta chains below come from one sample, sequenced in a study of technical replicates of blood from a handful of donors. This table comes from immunoSEQ multiplex PCR, and its TCRdb copy is limited to in-frame clones, with some not included. This table has about 50,000 clones, 95% to 97% appearing once. The sample comprised T cells isolated from PBMCs. The receptors stem from a human donor in good health.

The CDR3 reads CASSLRGNYGYTF. The CDR3 DNA reads TGTGCCAGCAGCTTAAGGGGTAACTATGGCTACACCTTC. J is TRBJ1-2 and V is TRBV7-2; possibly TRBD1 for D (5 bases). Per the germline V gene, CDR1 is SGHTA and CDR2 is FQGNSA. Trimming removed 2 bases from V and 1 base from J, with 5 bases in between. The CDR3 covers 13 residues.

This chain links TRBV9 with TRBJ2-7, with TRBD1 matching 8 bases. The J segment lost 3 bases and the V segment lost 6 bases, leaving 5 bases of the junction unmatched. The CDR3 runs 13 residues. Germline-derived CDR1 and CDR2 are SGDLS and YYNGEE. The CDR3 sequence is CASNRGQDYEQYF. DNA for the CDR3: TGTGCCAGCAACCGGGGACAGGACTACGAGCAGTACTTC.

V is TRBV6-6 and J is TRBJ2-1, with D perhaps matching TRBD2 (6 bases). Between the trimmed V and J ends, which lost 3 bases and 6 bases, there was a span of 9 bases. Germline CDR1 reads MNHNY; CDR2 reads SVGAGI (reference sequence). This CDR3 spans 13 amino acids. CDR3 sequence: CASSYGGTNEQFF. CDR3 DNA: TGTGCCAGCAGTTATGGGGGGACCAATGAGCAGTTCTTC.

The rearrangement links TRBV27 to TRBJ2-3; no reliable D call. Germline assignment: CDR1 MNHEY and CDR2 SMNVEV (reference sequence). This CDR3 has 12 amino acids. Trimming stripped 5 bases from V and 2 bases from J, with 5 bases between. The CDR3: CASSPNTDTQYF. CDR3 sequence (DNA): TGTGCCAGCAGTCCTAACACAGATACGCAGTATTTT.

The chain employs TRBV7-9 and TRBJ2-1; weak D call: TRBD2 (5 bases). CDR1 is SEHNR and CDR2 is FQNEAQ in the germline V gene (reference sequence). V lost 1 base to trimming and J lost 7 bases, with 8 bases between them. The CDR3 totals 13 residues. CDR3 nucleotide sequence: TGTGCCAGCAGCTTAGGACTACTAAATGAGCAGTTCTTC. Translating gives CASSLGLLNEQFF.

The CDR3 DNA reads TGTGCCAGTAGTATTACAGGGGAGTCCCATGAAAAACTGTTTTTT. This gives the protein CASSITGESHEKLFF. The chain recombines TRBV19 with TRBJ1-4; 7 bases are a match to TRBD1. CDR1 and CDR2 (germline): LNHDA, SQIVND (reference sequence). Trimming cost V 3 bases and J 6 bases; bases outside gene matches: 7. The length of the CDR3 is 15 residues. Combining the CDR3 with reference TRBV19 and TRBJ1-4 gives the whole variable domain DGGITQSPKYLFRKEGQNVTLSCEQNLNHDAMYWYRQDPGQGLRLIYYSQIVNDFQKGDIAEGYSVSREKKESFPLTVTSAQKNPTAFYLCASSITGESHEKLFFGSGTQLSVL.

The chain links TRBV11-2 to TRBJ2-7; D possibly corresponds to TRBD2 (6 bases). The germline CDR1 and CDR2 sequences are SGHAT and FQNNGV. Trimming stripped 0 bases from V and 2 bases from J, with 8 bases between. This CDR3 region has 14 residues. CDR3 protein: CASSLDSGAYEQYF. CDR3 nucleotide sequence: TGTGCCAGCAGCTTAGATTCGGGGGCCTACGAGCAGTACTTC.

The genes are TRBV6-5 and TRBJ2-7; 7 nucleotides line up with TRBD1. Germline-derived CDR1 and CDR2 are MNHEY and SVGAGI. V trimming: 5 bases; J trimming: 1 base; junction bases outside the gene matches: 5. The CDR3 length is 14 residues. The CDR3 loop is CASSLGGGSYEQYF. The CDR3 DNA reads as TGTGCCAGCAGTCTAGGGGGCGGTTCCTACGAGCAGTACTTC.

This clone showed up just a few times. This sequence joins TRBV6-1 and TRBJ1-2; no clear D. V gave up 7 bases and J gave up 6 bases, with 12 bases separating them. This CDR3 contains 12 residues. Germline CDR1 and CDR2: MNHNS and SASEGT. CDR3 in amino acids: CASKSSFNGYTF. As DNA, the CDR3 is TGTGCCAGCAAGTCCAGTTTTAATGGCTACACCTTC.

As DNA, the CDR3 is TGCGCCAGCAGCCTCTACAATGAGCAGTTCTTC. This gives the protein CASSLYNEQFF. The chain is built from TRBV5-1 and TRBJ2-1; no reliable D call. Germline values: CDR1 SGHRS, CDR2 YFSETQ. Trimming cost V 4 bases and J 3 bases, with 2 bases left between them. This CDR3 has 11 residues.

The chain joins TRBV6-4 to TRBJ1-1, with 12 bases identical to TRBD1. The CDR3 sequence is 14 residues long. After removal of 6 bases from V and 4 bases from J, the junction contained 3 bases not matched to a gene. The germline V gene encodes CDR1 MRHNA and CDR2 SNTAGT. The CDR3 nucleotides read TGTGCCAGCAGCCTGGGACAGGGGGCCACTGAAGCTTTCTTT. The encoded protein is CASSLGQGATEAFF.

This rearrangement joins TRBV7-2 to TRBJ2-1; TRBD1 is a possible D gene (7 bases). Germline CDR1 is SGHTA and CDR2 is FQGNSA. The CDR3 contains 16 residues. Trimming removed 5 bases from V and 5 bases from J, with 19 bases in between. CDR3 coding DNA: TGTGCCAGCAGCCCCGCGCGGGACAGACGAAACAATGAGCAGTTCTTC. Translated: CASSPARDRRNNEQFF.

J is TRBJ2-1 and V is TRBV4-3, with 9 bases identical to TRBD2. CDR3 size: 17 residues. After removal of 0 bases from V and 1 base from J, the junction contained 4 bases not matched to a gene. Germline CDR1 and CDR2: LGHNA and YSLEER. In nucleotides, the CDR3 is TGCGCCAGCAGCCAAGATCCTAGCGGGAAATCCTACAATGAGCAGTTCTTC. Translating gives CASSQDPSGKSYNEQFF.

V gene TRBV27 combines with J gene TRBJ2-7, with 7 nucleotides matching TRBD1. V shed 6 bases, J shed 6 bases, and the junction held 11 bases outside the gene matches. The CDR3 has 14 amino acids. Per germline, CDR1 MNHEY and CDR2 SMNVEV (reference sequence). Here the CDR3 reads CASRTGTVLSEQYF. The CDR3 nucleotides read TGTGCCAGCAGGACCGGGACAGTACTTTCCGAGCAGTACTTC.

The rearrangement links TRBV7-9 to TRBJ1-2; a possible D gene is TRBD1 (5 bases). V was shortened by 4 bases and J by 4 bases, with 19 bases between the two germline ends. Germline CDR1 is SEHNR and CDR2 is FQNEAQ (reference sequence). This CDR3 has 16 residues. The CDR3 bases are TGTGCCAGCAGCTCCTCGGAACAGGAAACACCCTATGGCTACACCTTC. Its protein product is CASSSSEQETPYGYTF.

The chain combines TRBV7-9 with TRBJ2-5; 8 nucleotides agree with TRBD2. Germline loops: CDR1 SEHNR, CDR2 FQNEAQ (reference sequence). J lost 2 bases, V lost 5 bases, and 10 bases had no gene match. This CDR3 region has 16 residues. The CDR3 DNA reads as TGTGCCAGCAGCCGACCCCGGGGGGGATTACAAGAGACCCAGTACTTC. It codes for CASSRPRGGLQETQYF.

The chain is built from TRBV7-8 and TRBJ2-2; 7 nucleotides align to TRBD1. Germline V lookup: CDR1 SGHVS, CDR2 FQNEAQ. Trimming at V came to 5 bases and at J to 4 bases, leaving 7 bases not matched to a gene. This CDR3 is 15 amino acids long. The CDR3 nucleotides read TGTGCCAGCAGCCAAGACAGGGTTGGCACCGGGGAGCTGTTTTTT. Protein: CASSQDRVGTGELFF.